What follows are 28 T cell receptor beta chains derived from one specimen sequenced in a study of cytomegalovirus exposure and HLA in healthy donors. Some clones are missing from TCRdb's copy, which holds only in-frame ones; the method was immunoSEQ multiplex PCR. The sample includes roughly 77,000 clones, 95% of them seen just once. Sequencing used PBMCs. The receptors here all came from a woman between 18 and 29 years old in good health and CMV-seronegative.

The rearrangement uses TRBV28 and TRBJ1-2, with D possibly TRBD1 on 6 matching bases. CDR3 length: 15 residues. V lost 5 bases to trimming and J lost 2 bases, with 15 bases between them. The germline CDR1 and CDR2 sequences are MDHEN and SYDVKM. The CDR3 sequence is CASSPVGAGNYGYTF. For the CDR3, the DNA is TGTGCCAGCAGTCCCGTGGGGGCCGGCAACTATGGCTACACCTTC.

The chain uses TRBV5-1 and TRBJ1-1, with TRBD1 as a possible D gene (5 bases). Germline CDR1 is SGHRS and CDR2 is YFSETQ. The CDR3 consists of 13 residues. Between the trimmed V and J ends, which lost 1 base and 5 bases, there was a span of 9 bases. The CDR3 DNA is TGCGCCAGCAGCTTGTCAGGGCCGACTGAAGCTTTCTTT. Translating gives CASSLSGPTEAFF.

This clone has only a few counts. The V call is TRBV19, the J call TRBJ1-2; 7 bases align to TRBD1. Germline CDR1 reads LNHDA; CDR2 reads SQIVND (reference sequence). Trimming at V came to 10 bases and at J to 4 bases, leaving 9 bases not matched to a gene. The CDR3 spans 13 residues. This CDR3 is CATKPRGSYGYTF. DNA for the CDR3: TGTGCCACCAAGCCCAGGGGGAGCTATGGCTACACCTTC.

A note on this clone: Other DNA sequences in this specimen translate into the identical CDR3. V and J are TRBV6-5 and TRBJ2-7; TRBD2 agrees at 8 bases. Germline CDR1 MNHEY, CDR2 SVGAGI. V lost 3 bases, J lost 2 bases, and 3 bases stayed unmatched. This CDR3 comprises 14 residues. The DNA of the CDR3 is TGTGCCAGCAGTTATGGAGCGGGGGCCTACGAGCAGTACTTC. This gives the protein CASSYGAGAYEQYF.

This rearrangement joins TRBV2 to TRBJ1-5; no clear D gene. The germline V gene encodes CDR1 SNHLY and CDR2 FYNNEI. Trimming removed 2 bases at V and 4 bases at J, with 9 bases between. This CDR3 has 14 amino acids. CDR3 DNA sequence: TGTGCCAGCAGTGAACGGGGAGGGAATCAGCCCCAGCATTTT. Protein sequence: CASSERGGNQPQHF.

The chain has TRBV12-5 and TRBJ1-5; 8 nucleotides align to TRBD1. V shed 5 bases, J shed 0 bases, and the junction held 6 bases outside the gene matches. The germline CDR1 and CDR2 sequences are LGHNT and FRNRAP. The CDR3 has 16 amino acids. The DNA for the CDR3 is TGTGCTAGTGGTCCGACAGGGGTTTATAGCAATCAGCCCCAGCATTTT. This codes for CASGPTGVYSNQPQHF.

The gene calls are TRBV6-5 and TRBJ1-6; possibly TRBD1 for D (5 bases). In germline, CDR1 is MNHEY, CDR2 SVGAGI. The CDR3 runs to 15 residues. Deletions cut 0 bases from V and 5 bases from J, with 8 bases between. The CDR3: CASSYSNRNNSPLHF. The DNA for the CDR3 is TGTGCCAGCAGTTACTCGAACAGGAATAATTCACCCCTCCACTTT.

The chain is built from TRBV7-9 and TRBJ2-3; TRBD2 is a possible D gene (5 bases). This CDR3 is 14 amino acids long. CDR1 and CDR2 (germline): SEHNR, FQNEAQ (reference sequence). Trimming removed 5 bases from V and 0 bases from J, with 9 bases in between. CDR3 nucleotide sequence: TGTGCCAGCAGCGGACTGCCTAGCACAGATACGCAGTATTTT. Protein product: CASSGLPSTDTQYF.

The rearrangement uses TRBV5-6 and TRBJ2-7; D perhaps matches TRBD1 (5 bases). Germline V gene lookup returns CDR1 SGHDT and CDR2 YYEEEE. Trimming stripped 2 bases from V and 2 bases from J, with 8 bases between. The CDR3 has 13 amino acids. CDR3 coding DNA: TGTGCCAGCAGCTTTAGGGGCCCCTACGAGCAGTACTTC. Encoded protein: CASSFRGPYEQYF.

The chain has TRBV9 and TRBJ2-3, with D uncertain. V lost 0 bases and J 2 bases, leaving 4 bases between the germline ends. Germline V gene data show CDR1 as SGDLS and CDR2 as YYNGEE. There are 13 residues in the CDR3. The CDR3 DNA is TGTGCCAGCAGCGTAGTAGCCACAGATACGCAGTATTTT. It codes for CASSVVATDTQYF.

The gene calls are TRBV11-2 and TRBJ1-1; TRBD1 matches 8 bases. V gave up 0 bases and J gave up 10 bases; unmatched junction bases: 13. CDR1 and CDR2 (germline): SGHAT, FQNNGV. The CDR3 consists of 16 residues. CDR3 DNA sequence: TGTGCCAGCAGCTTAGATTTTAAGAACCCCAGGGGGCGAGCTTTCTTT. As protein: CASSLDFKNPRGRAFF. The whole variable domain, remainder taken from reference TRBV11-2 and TRBJ1-1, is EAGVAQSPRYKIIEKRQSVAFWCNPISGHATLYWYQQILGQGPKLLIQFQNNGVVDDSQLPKDRFSAERLKGVDSTLKIQPAKLEDSAVYLCASSLDFKNPRGRAFFGQGTRLTVV.

The rearrangement uses TRBV5-1 and TRBJ1-2; perhaps TRBD1 as D (6 bases). The CDR3 sequence is 15 residues long. Germline V gene lookup returns CDR1 SGHRS and CDR2 YFSETQ. The V end was cut by 0 bases, the J end by 8 bases, with 17 bases between. The CDR3 coding sequence is TGCGCCAGCAGCTTGGCAAACCTCAGGGGCCAAGGCTACACCTTC. Amino acids: CASSLANLRGQGYTF.

This clone appeared once. The rearrangement joins TRBV19 to TRBJ2-7; 8 nucleotides agree with TRBD2. V shed 6 bases, J shed 7 bases, and the junction held 8 bases outside the gene matches. The CDR3 has 13 residues. CDR1 and CDR2 (germline): LNHDA, SQIVND (reference sequence). This chain's CDR3 is CASSTGTRTEQYF. The CDR3 DNA sequence: TGTGCCAGTAGCACCGGGACTAGAACAGAGCAGTACTTC.

The V call is TRBV2, the J call TRBJ1-5; 8 bases are a match to TRBD1. The CDR3 length is 14 residues. Germline values: CDR1 SNHLY, CDR2 FYNNEI. V shed 1 base, J shed 6 bases, and the junction held 2 bases outside the gene matches. CDR3 protein: CASSEEQGVQPQHF. The DNA for the CDR3 is TGTGCCAGCAGTGAAGAACAGGGGGTTCAGCCCCAGCATTTT.

The chain has TRBV4-1 and TRBJ2-7; 7 bases agree with TRBD2. CDR3 size: 14 residues. The junction had 6 bases not matched to a gene; V was cut back by 4 bases and J by 3 bases. The germline gives CDR1 MGHRA, CDR2 YSYEKL. CDR3 sequence reads: CASSRETSSYEQYF. The CDR3 DNA reads as TGCGCCAGCAGCCGAGAGACTAGCAGCTACGAGCAGTACTTC.

The chain joins TRBV4-1 to TRBJ2-5; perhaps TRBD1 as D (6 bases). The V gene's germline CDR1 is MGHRA and CDR2 YSYEKL. This CDR3 has 17 amino acids. Trimming pared 0 bases from V and 4 bases from J, leaving 18 bases between. DNA for the CDR3: TGCGCCAGCAGCCAAGATTCGGTCAGGGGATGGGGAGAGACCCAGTACTTC. Amino acid sequence: CASSQDSVRGWGETQYF.

Only one count was recorded for this clone. V is TRBV19 and J is TRBJ1-2; D gene uncertain. The CDR3 has 14 amino acids. V shed 3 bases and J shed 6 bases, with 14 bases lying between them. Germline values: CDR1 LNHDA, CDR2 SQIVND (reference sequence). CDR3 residues: CASSISRGLHGYTF. CDR3 sequence (DNA): TGTGCCAGTAGTATCTCTCGAGGGCTGCATGGCTACACCTTC.

The chain has TRBV7-2 and TRBJ1-4, with D possibly being TRBD1 (6 bases). In germline, CDR1 is SGHTA, CDR2 FQGNSA. The CDR3 sequence is 14 residues long. With 3 bases removed from V and 8 bases from J, the gap between germline ends came to 13 bases. The CDR3 is CASSLDRGPEKLFF. DNA of the CDR3: TGTGCCAGCAGCTTGGACAGAGGCCCCGAAAAACTGTTTTTT.

This clone was seen more than once but under ten times. The chain uses TRBV6-6 and TRBJ1-2, with 11 bases aligning to TRBD1. The CDR3 sequence is 15 residues long. After removal of 7 bases from V and 7 bases from J, the junction contained 11 bases not matched to a gene. Germline-derived CDR1 and CDR2 are MNHNY and SVGAGI (reference sequence). The CDR3 bases are TGTGCCAGCACCCCCGACGGGACAGGGGGTAGTGGCTACACCTTC. As protein: CASTPDGTGGSGYTF.

The V call is TRBV14, the J call TRBJ1-3; no clear D gene. V dropped 4 bases and J dropped 0 bases, with 13 bases sitting between them. CDR1 and CDR2 (germline): SGHDN, FVKESK. The CDR3 sequence is 16 residues long. The DNA for the CDR3 is TGTGCCAGCAGCCGACTTGCAGAGAGCTCTGGAAACACCATATATTTT. Its protein is CASSRLAESSGNTIYF.

The chain joins TRBV2 to TRBJ2-7; the D is unclear. There are 13 residues in the CDR3. Trimming left V 4 bases short and J 0 bases short, with 7 bases between. Germline loops: CDR1 SNHLY, CDR2 FYNNEI. The CDR3 loop reads CASSAPYSYEQYF. For the CDR3, the DNA is TGTGCCAGCAGTGCCCCCTACTCCTACGAGCAGTACTTC.

J is TRBJ2-1 and V is TRBV27; TRBD2 matches 11 bases. V gave up 5 bases and J gave up 4 bases; unmatched junction bases: 4. CDR1 and CDR2 from the germline V gene are MNHEY and SMNVEV (reference sequence). The CDR3 length is 15 residues. CDR3 coding DNA: TGTGCCAGCAGTCCCGGGACTAGCGGATACAATGAGCAGTTCTTC. Protein product: CASSPGTSGYNEQFF.

The chain is built from TRBV5-8 and TRBJ1-3; D perhaps matches TRBD1 (6 bases). The CDR3 extends over 14 amino acids. Germline V gene lookup returns CDR1 SGHTS and CDR2 YDEGEE. V was cut by 2 bases and J by 4 bases, with 10 bases left in between. The CDR3 DNA sequence: TGTGCCAGCAGCTTAATCGACAGGGGAAACACCATATATTTT. This sequence encodes CASSLIDRGNTIYF. Full variable domain (outside the CDR3, taken from reference TRBV5-8 and TRBJ1-3): EAGVTQSPTHLIKTRGQQATLRCSPISGHTSVYWYQQALGLGLQFLLWYDEGEERNRGNFPPRFSGRQFPNYSSELNVNALELEDSALYLCASSLIDRGNTIYFGEGSWLTVV.

This clone was seen only a few times. This rearrangement joins TRBV9 to TRBJ1-2; 10 bases are shared with TRBD1. This CDR3 region has 14 residues. Germline V CDR1 and CDR2: SGDLS, YYNGEE. V shed 4 bases, J shed 6 bases, and the junction held 6 bases outside the gene matches. For the CDR3, the DNA is TGTGCCAGCAGCCCGACAGGGGGCCAAGATGGCTACACCTTC. It codes for CASSPTGGQDGYTF.

The rearrangement joins TRBV7-2 to TRBJ1-5; a possible D gene is TRBD1 (5 bases). Germline-derived CDR1 and CDR2 are SGHTA and FQGNSA. The V and J ends lost 5 bases and 9 bases respectively, with 11 bases between them. This CDR3 contains 12 residues. As DNA, the CDR3 is TGTGCCAGCAGCCCAATGGGGCTGCCCCAGCATTTT. Translated, it gives CASSPMGLPQHF.

The rearrangement joins TRBV4-3 to TRBJ1-4; D is unresolved. V lost 4 bases and J lost 4, with 13 bases in between. The CDR3 has 15 amino acids. Germline values: CDR1 LGHNA, CDR2 YSLEER. The CDR3 nucleotides read TGCGCCAGCAGCCTAAGCCCGGGAGTTAATGAAAAACTGTTTTTT. It translates to CASSLSPGVNEKLFF.

The chain links TRBV28 to TRBJ1-1, with D possibly matching TRBD1 (6 bases). CDR3 length: 15 residues. Trimming pared 7 bases from V and 4 bases from J, leaving 19 bases between. CDR1 is MDHEN, CDR2 SYDVKM, per germline. The CDR3 region has the DNA TGTGCCAGCAACCCGAGAGCAGGGGAGGGCACTGAAGCTTTCTTT. Translated, it gives CASNPRAGEGTEAFF.

The chain carries TRBV19 and TRBJ2-7, with 7 bases lining up with TRBD1. The V segment lost 6 bases and the J segment 4 bases; nucleotides outside the gene matches: 6. CDR1 LNHDA and CDR2 SQIVND come from the germline V gene (reference sequence). The CDR3 runs 13 residues. The CDR3 DNA is TGTGCCAGTAGCCCCGGGACAGAATACGAGCAGTACTTC. This sequence encodes CASSPGTEYEQYF. The full variable domain, completed using reference TRBV19 and TRBJ2-7, is DGGITQSPKYLFRKEGQNVTLSCEQNLNHDAMYWYRQDPGQGLRLIYYSQIVNDFQKGDIAEGYSVSREKKESFPLTVTSAQKNPTAFYLCASSPGTEYEQYFGPGTRLTVT.